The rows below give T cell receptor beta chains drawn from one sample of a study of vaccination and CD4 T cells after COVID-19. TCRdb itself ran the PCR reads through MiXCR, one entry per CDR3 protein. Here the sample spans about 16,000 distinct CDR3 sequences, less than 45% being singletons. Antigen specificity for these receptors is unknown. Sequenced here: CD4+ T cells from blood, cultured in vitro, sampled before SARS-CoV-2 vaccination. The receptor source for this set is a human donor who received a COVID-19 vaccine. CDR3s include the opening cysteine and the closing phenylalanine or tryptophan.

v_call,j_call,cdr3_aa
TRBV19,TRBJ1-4,CASSIAQGRQEKLFF
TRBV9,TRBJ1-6,CASGRKASKENSPLHF
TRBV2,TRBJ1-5,CASSLDGSNQPQHF
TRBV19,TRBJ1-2,CASSKPQGDNYGYTF
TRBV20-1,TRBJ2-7,CSAPGLGIYEQYF
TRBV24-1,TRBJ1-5,CATSEPGGQPQHF
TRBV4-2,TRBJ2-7,CASSQDSTWGAGIQSYSTYEQYF
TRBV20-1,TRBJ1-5,CSARSGQDARNQPQHF
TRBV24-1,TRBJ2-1,CATSEPGGNNEQFF
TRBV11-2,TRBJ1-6,CASIPSGSPLHF
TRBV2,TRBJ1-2,CASRGVGYGYTF
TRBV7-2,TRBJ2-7,CASTSPHYEQYF
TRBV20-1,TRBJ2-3,CSARGPTGPSTDTQYF
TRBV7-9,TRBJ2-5,CASSRQVETQYF
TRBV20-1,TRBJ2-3,CSARVPTTDTQYF
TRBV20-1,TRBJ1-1,CSASGQVNTEAFF
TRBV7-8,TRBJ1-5,CASSPSNEQPQHF
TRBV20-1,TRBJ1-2,CSAEMKRDYGYTF
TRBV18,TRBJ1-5,CASSPPEKLGSQPQHF
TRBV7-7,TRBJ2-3,CASSQRGGRDTDTQYF
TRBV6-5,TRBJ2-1,CASSFTFF
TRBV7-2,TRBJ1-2,CASSSPAGTGYYGYTF
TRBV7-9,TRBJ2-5,CASSPILSGGGKETQYF
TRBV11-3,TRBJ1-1,CASSLGRQNTEAFF
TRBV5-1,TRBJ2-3,CASSLGLAAADTQYF
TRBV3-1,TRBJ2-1,CASSQNAGGASNEQFF
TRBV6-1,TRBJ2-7,CASNGSRGPYEQYF
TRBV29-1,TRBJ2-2,CSVGQGKPTGELFF
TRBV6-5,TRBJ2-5,CASSYSSGGASLQTQYF
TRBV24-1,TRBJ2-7,CATTSYEQYF
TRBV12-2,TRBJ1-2,CASRLWTRGRSYYGYTF
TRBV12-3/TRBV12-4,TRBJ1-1,CASTPSLGTEAFF
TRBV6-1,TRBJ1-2,CASSKRQGANGYTF
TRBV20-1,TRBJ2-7,CSASSGTAYEQYF
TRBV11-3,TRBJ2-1,CASSLRGPGVLGNEQFF
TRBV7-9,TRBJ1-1,CASRNGQGATEAFF
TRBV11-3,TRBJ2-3,CASSSVTSGGTDTQYF
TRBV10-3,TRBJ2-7,CAISGQGAYEQYF
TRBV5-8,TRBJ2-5,CASSHFGAGGRGAQYF
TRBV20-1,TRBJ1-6,CSVGDEGGGSPYNSPLHF
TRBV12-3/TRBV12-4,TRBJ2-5,CASNFDGAQETQYF
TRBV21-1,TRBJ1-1,CASSKGNMNTEAFF
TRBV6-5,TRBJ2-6,CASSYLPRGDTGANVLTF
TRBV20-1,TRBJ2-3,CSILGRGGLDTQYF
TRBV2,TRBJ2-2,CASREYRGATGELFF
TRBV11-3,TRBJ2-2,CASSPEVAGAPNTGELFF
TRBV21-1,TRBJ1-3,CASSTHRGPSGNTIYF
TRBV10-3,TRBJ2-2,CAISESGGANTGELFF
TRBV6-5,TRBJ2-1,CASSYRVTGVGYNEQLF
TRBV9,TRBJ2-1,CASSAIPASGYNEQFF
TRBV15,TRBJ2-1,CATSKSDRAYNEQFF
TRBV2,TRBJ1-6,CASGTLTPDNSPLHF
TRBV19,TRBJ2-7,CASSRTVTTYEQYF
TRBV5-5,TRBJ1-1,CASSSRQGWNTEAFF